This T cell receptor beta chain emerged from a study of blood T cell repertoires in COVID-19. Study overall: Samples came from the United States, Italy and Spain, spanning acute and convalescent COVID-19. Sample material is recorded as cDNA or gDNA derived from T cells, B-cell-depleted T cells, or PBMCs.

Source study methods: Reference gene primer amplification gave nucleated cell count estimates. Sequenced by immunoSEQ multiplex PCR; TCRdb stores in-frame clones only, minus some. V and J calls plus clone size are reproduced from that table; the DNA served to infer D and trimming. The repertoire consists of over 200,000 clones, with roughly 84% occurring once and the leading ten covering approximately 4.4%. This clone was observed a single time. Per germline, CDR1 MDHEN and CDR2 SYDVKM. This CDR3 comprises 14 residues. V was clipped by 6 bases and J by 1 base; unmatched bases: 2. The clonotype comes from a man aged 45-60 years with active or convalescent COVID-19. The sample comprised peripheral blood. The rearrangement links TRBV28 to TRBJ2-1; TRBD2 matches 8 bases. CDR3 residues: CASRLAGSYNEQFF. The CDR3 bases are TGTGCCAGCAGATTAGCGGGGTCCTACAATGAGCAGTTCTTC.